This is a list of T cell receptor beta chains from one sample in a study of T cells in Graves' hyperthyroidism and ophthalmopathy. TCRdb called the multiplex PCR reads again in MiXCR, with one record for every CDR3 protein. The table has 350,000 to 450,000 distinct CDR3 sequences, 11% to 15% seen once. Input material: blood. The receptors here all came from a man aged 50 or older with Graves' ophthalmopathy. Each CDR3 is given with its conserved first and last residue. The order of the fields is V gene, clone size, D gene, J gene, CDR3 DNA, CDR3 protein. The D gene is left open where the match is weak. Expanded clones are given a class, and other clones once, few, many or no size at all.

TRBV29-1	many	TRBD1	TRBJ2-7	TGCAGCACGGGACAGGGGAACGAGCAGTACTTC	CSTGQGNEQYF
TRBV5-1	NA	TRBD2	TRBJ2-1	TGCGCCAGCAGCTACCCTAAGCGGGAGGGGAACTATGGGCAGTTCTTC	CASSYPKREGNYGQFF
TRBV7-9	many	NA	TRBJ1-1	TGTGCCAGCAGCCCCCCGGGTCTGTCGGGGAAAGCTTTCTTT	CASSPPGLSGKAFF
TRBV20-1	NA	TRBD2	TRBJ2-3	TGCAGTGCTGGACCGGGGACTAGCGGGTCCTATACGCAGTATTTT	CSAGPGTSGSYTQYF
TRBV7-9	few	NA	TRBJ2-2	TGTGCCAGCAGCTTAGCGACAGGACACGGGGCCGGGGAGCTGTTTTTT	CASSLATGHGAGELFF
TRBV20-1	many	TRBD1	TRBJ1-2	TGCAGTGCTAGGGGGGACAGGGTATATGGCTACACCTTC	CSARGDRVYGYTF
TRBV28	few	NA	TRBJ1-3	TGTGCCAGCAGTTTACGGGGGCCGTTCCGCGGAAACACCATATATTTT	CASSLRGPFRGNTIYF
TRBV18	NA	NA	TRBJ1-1	TGTGCCAGCTCACCACCAGGTACCACCCCGAACACTGAAGCTTTCTTT	CASSPPGTTPNTEAFF
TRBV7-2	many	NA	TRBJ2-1	TGTGCCAGCAGCTTTAGGGTATTCGGGAATGAGCAGTTCTTC	CASSFRVFGNEQFF
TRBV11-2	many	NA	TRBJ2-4	TGTGCCAGCAGTTCGACAGGAAACAAAAACATTCAGTACTTC	CASSSTGNKNIQYF
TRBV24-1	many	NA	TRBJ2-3	TGTGCCACCAGTTCCAGGGACAAGGACCGCACAGATACGCAGTATTTT	CATSSRDKDRTDTQYF
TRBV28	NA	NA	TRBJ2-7	TGTGCCAGCAGGTCCGCGTCCTACGAGCAGTACTTC	CASRSASYEQYF
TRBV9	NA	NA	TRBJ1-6	TGTGCCAGCAGCGAAGCGATGAGGGAATCACCCCTCCACTTT	CASSEAMRESPLHF
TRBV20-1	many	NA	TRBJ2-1	TGCAGTGCTAGACCAGCCCTGGTGGTGAGCTCCTACAATGAGCAGTTCTTC	CSARPALVVSSYNEQFF
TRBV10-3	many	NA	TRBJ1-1	TGTGCCATCAGTGATGGACAGAGGATGAACACTGAAGCTTTCTTT	CAISDGQRMNTEAFF
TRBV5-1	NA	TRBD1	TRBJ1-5	TGCGCCAGCAGCACGACAGGGGGCCAGCCCCAGCATTTT	CASSTTGGQPQHF
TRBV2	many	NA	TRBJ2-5	TGTGCCAGCAGTGTTTTTGGTGCGGGATCGGCAGAGACCCAGTACTTC	CASSVFGAGSAETQYF
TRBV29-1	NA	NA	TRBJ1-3	TGCAGCGTTGAAGGATTTGGAAACACCATATATTTT	CSVEGFGNTIYF
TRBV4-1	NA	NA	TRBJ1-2	TGCGCCAGCAGCCAGGGACCCGGGACAAAGCTCTATGGCTACACCTTC	CASSQGPGTKLYGYTF
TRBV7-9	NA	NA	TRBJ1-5	TGTGCCAGCTCTTCACTGGGCACGAGCAATCAGCCCCAGCATTTT	CASSSLGTSNQPQHF
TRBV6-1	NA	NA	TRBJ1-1	TGTGCCAGCACCCAACGGGGTAAGAGGACTGAAGCTTTCTTT	CASTQRGKRTEAFF
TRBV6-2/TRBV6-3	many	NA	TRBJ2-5	TGTGCCAGCAGTTACCCCGGGATATTGGGCCTCGGGGAGACCCAGTACTTC	CASSYPGILGLGETQYF
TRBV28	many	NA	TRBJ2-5	TGTGCCAGCAGCCCCTTCGGGCGGGGAGACCAAGAGACCCAGTACTTC	CASSPFGRGDQETQYF
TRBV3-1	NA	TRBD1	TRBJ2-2	TGTGCCAGCAGACCCTCGCAGGGGGCGCTTATGGCTTCCGGGGAGCTGTTTTTT	CASRPSQGALMASGELFF
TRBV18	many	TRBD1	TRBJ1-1	TGTGCCAGCTCGCTAGACAGGGTGAACACTGAAGCTTTCTTT	CASSLDRVNTEAFF
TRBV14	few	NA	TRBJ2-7	TGTGCCAGCAGCCATAAAGGGGCCTACGAGCAGTACTTC	CASSHKGAYEQYF
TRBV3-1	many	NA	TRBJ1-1	TGTGCCAGCAGCCAAGCCTCCACGGGCACTGAAGCTTTCTTT	CASSQASTGTEAFF
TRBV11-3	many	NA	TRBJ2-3	TGTGCCAGCAGCCCCGGTCATGAAACAGATACGCAGTATTTT	CASSPGHETDTQYF
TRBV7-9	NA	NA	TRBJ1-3	TGTGCCAGCAGCTTAGCTTATCCTCGCTCTGGAAACACCATATATTTT	CASSLAYPRSGNTIYF
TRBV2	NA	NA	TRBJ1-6	TGTGCCAGCAGTGAGCGCAGGGGAGATTCACCCCTCCACTTT	CASSERRGDSPLHF
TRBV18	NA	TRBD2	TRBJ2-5	TGTGCCAGCTCACCAATCGGACTAGCGGGGGTGACCCCGGGGACCCAGTACTTC	CASSPIGLAGVTPGTQYF
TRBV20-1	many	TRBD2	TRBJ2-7	TGCAGTGCTGGGACTAGCGGAGATTACGAGCAGTACTTC	CSAGTSGDYEQYF
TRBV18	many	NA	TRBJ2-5	TGTGCCAGCAGTCCACTGGGTGGGGAGACCCAGTACTTC	CASSPLGGETQYF
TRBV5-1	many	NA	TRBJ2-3	TGTGCCAGCAGCTTGGACTCGAGCACAGATACGCAGTATTTT	CASSLDSSTDTQYF
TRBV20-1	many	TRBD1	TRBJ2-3	TGCAGTGCTGGACAGGGGGCAACAGATACGCAGTATTTT	CSAGQGATDTQYF
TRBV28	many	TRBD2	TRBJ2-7	TGTGCCAGCAGTCCGACTAGCGGGATAAACTACGAGCAGTACTTC	CASSPTSGINYEQYF
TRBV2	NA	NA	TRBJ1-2	TGTGCCAGCAACCGGGACGGCCCAAGCTACACCTTC	CASNRDGPSYTF
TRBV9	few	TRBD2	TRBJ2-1	TGTGCCAGCAGCGCTAGCGGGAGTTTCTATGAGCAGTTCTTC	CASSASGSFYEQFF
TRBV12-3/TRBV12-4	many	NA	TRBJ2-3	TGTGCCAGCAGTTTATCGGGAGAGGGCACAGATACGCAGTATTTT	CASSLSGEGTDTQYF
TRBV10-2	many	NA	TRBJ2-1	TGCGCCAGCAGTGAAATTCAGGTTGGGGTCGAGCAGTTCTTC	CASSEIQVGVEQFF
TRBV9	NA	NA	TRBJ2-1	TGTGCCAGCAGCCGGACGGGCGGGGAGGATGAGCAGTTCTTC	CASSRTGGEDEQFF
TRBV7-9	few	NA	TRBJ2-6	TGTGCCAGCAGGACAACGGAGGGGTCGCCTGGGGCCAACGTCCTGACTTTC	CASRTTEGSPGANVLTF
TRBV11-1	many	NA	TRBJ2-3	TGTGCCAGCAGGTGGGCAGGCACAGATACGCAGTATTTT	CASRWAGTDTQYF
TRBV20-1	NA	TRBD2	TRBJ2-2	TGCAGTGCTATGGGACTAGCGGGAGGGCCCGGGGAGCTGTTTTTT	CSAMGLAGGPGELFF